The 8 T cell receptor beta chains in this list originate from one sample, sequenced in a study of T-cell reconstitution after alpha-beta-depleted transplantation in children. Library preparation (for TCRbeta) was performed with unique molecular identifiers. TCRdb fed the PCR reads into MiXCR, producing one record per CDR3 protein. The sample holds roughly 610,000 distinct CDR3 sequences, roughly 10% seen once. Source: PBMCs from the stem cell graft donor, taken from the stem cell graft. These receptors were obtained from a human donor who donated a stem cell graft to a child with acute myeloid leukemia.

This clonotype came up many times. The rearrangement links TRBV14 to TRBJ2-7; TRBD2 aligns across 8 bases. Trimming cost V 4 bases and J 2 bases; bases outside gene matches: 4. CDR3 length: 14 residues. From germline, CDR1 is SGHDN and CDR2 FVKESK. For the CDR3, the DNA is TGTGCCAGCAGCCCAGTAGCGGGAACCTACGAGCAGTACTTC. Translated, it gives CASSPVAGTYEQYF. The full variable domain, with the rest looked up from reference TRBV14 and TRBJ2-7, is EAGVTQFPSHSVIEKGQTVTLRCDPISGHDNLYWYRRVMGKEIKFLLHFVKESKQDESGMPNNRFLAERTGGTYSTLKVQPAELEDSGVYFCASSPVAGTYEQYFGPGTRLTVT.

There are a few counts of this clonotype. The rearrangement links TRBV6-1 to TRBJ2-1; 10 positions match TRBD2. CDR3 length: 14 residues. Trimming cost V 6 bases and J 9 bases; bases outside gene matches: 8. Germline CDR1 reads MNHNS; CDR2 reads SASEGT. The CDR3 DNA follows: TGTGCCAGCAGGGAACTAGCGGGATGGGGTGAGCAGTTCTTC. Translating gives CASRELAGWGEQFF.

The chain has TRBV7-9 and TRBJ2-7; TRBD2 agrees at 9 bases. There are 16 residues in the CDR3. CDR1 is SEHNR, CDR2 FQNEAQ, per germline (reference sequence). V lost 6 bases, J lost 0 bases, and 9 bases stayed unmatched. The chain's CDR3 is CASRATLAGTSYEQYF. In nucleotides, the CDR3 is TGTGCCAGCAGAGCAACCCTAGCGGGAACCTCCTACGAGCAGTACTTC.

This clonotype was detected only a few times. The DNA of the CDR3 is TGCGCCAGCAGCCAAGGGGGGGAGAGGACAGGGGTAAATGAGCAGTTCTTC. Its translation is CASSQGGERTGVNEQFF. The genes are TRBV4-3 and TRBJ2-1; 9 nucleotides align to TRBD1. The CDR3 sequence is 17 residues long. CDR1 and CDR2 (germline): LGHNA, YSLEER. The V and J ends lost 1 base and 7 bases, in that order; junction bases with no gene match: 11.

In this sample, this clonotype turned up many times. This rearrangement joins TRBV7-8 to TRBJ2-1; D remains unclear. The CDR3 spans 17 residues. V was pared by 2 bases and J by 0 bases, with 14 bases between. Germline V gives CDR1 SGHVS, CDR2 FQNEAQ. The CDR3 sequence is CASSLSGLLDSYNEQFF. The CDR3 coding sequence is TGTGCCAGCAGCTTATCGGGTTTGTTGGACTCCTACAATGAGCAGTTCTTC.

This clonotype was counted many times. The chain couples TRBV12-3 or TRBV12-4 to TRBJ2-1; D not certain. There are 12 residues in the CDR3. V was trimmed by 4 bases and J by 10 bases, leaving 11 bases between them. For the CDR3, the DNA is TGTGCCAGCAGTTACGGACGGCGCGAGCAGTTCTTC. Translation gives CASSYGRREQFF.

This clonotype has just a few counts. This chain uses TRBV5-5 with TRBJ2-1; 7 nucleotides match TRBD2. The CDR3 runs to 13 residues. CDR1 and CDR2 (germline): SGHKS, YYEKEE (reference sequence). With V trimmed by 4 bases and J by 7 bases, 5 bases remained unmatched. The CDR3 spells CASSGLGGNEQFF. CDR3 DNA sequence: TGTGCCAGCAGCGGACTAGGAGGGAATGAGCAGTTCTTC.

The chain links TRBV29-1 to TRBJ2-4; D is unresolved. V was pared by 4 bases and J by 0 bases, with 7 bases between. Per the germline V gene, CDR1 is SQVTM and CDR2 is ANQGSEA. The CDR3 is 13 amino acids. CDR3 nucleotides: TGCAGCGTTGGACAACTAGCCAAAAACATTCAGTACTTC. This codes for CSVGQLAKNIQYF.